One T cell receptor (beta chain) is described in this entry. The CDR3 is 13 amino acids. Germline assignment: CDR1 SGHRS and CDR2 YFSETQ. V trimming: 1 base; J trimming: 6 bases; junction bases outside the gene matches: 4. Original data processing: Quantification of nucleated cells was approximated via reference gene primer amplification. Libraries were prepared by immunoSEQ multiplex PCR; TCRdb keeps only in-frame clonotypes and omits some of them. For V, J and clone size, that table is used; D and trimming come from the DNA. The sample contains some 39,000 clones, around 80% of which appear only once. This sample was included in a study of blood T cell repertoires in COVID-19. On the study more broadly: Sample material is recorded as cDNA or gDNA derived from T cells, B-cell-depleted T cells, or PBMCs.

This sequence originates from a man older than 75 with acute or convalescent COVID-19. Sequenced sample: peripheral blood. The genes are TRBV5-1 and TRBJ2-7, with 7 bases matching TRBD2. The CDR3 reads CASSLRGSSEQYF. CDR3 coding DNA: TGCGCCAGCAGCTTGCGCGGGAGCTCCGAGCAGTACTTC.